This T cell receptor beta chain came from a study of vaccination effects on CD4 cells after COVID-19. At the level of the study: Everyone in the study got two shots of either the BNT162b2 or mRNA-1273 vaccine. Study results and caveats: Early post-infection timepoints were absent, and convalescent patients were few.

CDR3 length: 12 amino acids. Deletions cut 6 bases from V and 4 bases from J, with 6 bases between. The germline V gene has CDR1 MNHEY and CDR2 SVGAGI. Ahead of sequencing, the ViraFEST assay grew antigen-specific CD4+ T cells using viral peptide pools. When ten to eleven days of culture had elapsed, CD4+ T cells were isolated. Neither prior SARS-CoV-2 infection nor positive nucleocapsid antibodies were present in the vaccine recipients. In culture with about 10 IU/ml IL-2 and around 10 ug/ml peptides, PBMC were grown at a few million per well. It was on days 3 and 7 that half the medium was replaced with IL-2 medium. TCRdb keeps only in-frame clones here, not all; method: immunoSEQ multiplex PCR. The sample holds some 22,000 clones; roughly 70% are singletons and the top ten take roughly 3.4%. With respect to this clone: Antigen specificity is unknown.

Sequencing was performed on CD4+ T cells from PBMCs cultured with SARS-CoV-2 spike peptides, taken before COVID-19 vaccination. The chain is built from TRBV6-5 and TRBJ2-2; D is unresolved. This clonotype was obtained from a human donor who received a COVID-19 vaccine. This CDR3 is CASSDFTGELFF. Here the CDR3 DNA reads TGTGCCAGCAGCGATTTCACCGGGGAGCTGTTTTTT.